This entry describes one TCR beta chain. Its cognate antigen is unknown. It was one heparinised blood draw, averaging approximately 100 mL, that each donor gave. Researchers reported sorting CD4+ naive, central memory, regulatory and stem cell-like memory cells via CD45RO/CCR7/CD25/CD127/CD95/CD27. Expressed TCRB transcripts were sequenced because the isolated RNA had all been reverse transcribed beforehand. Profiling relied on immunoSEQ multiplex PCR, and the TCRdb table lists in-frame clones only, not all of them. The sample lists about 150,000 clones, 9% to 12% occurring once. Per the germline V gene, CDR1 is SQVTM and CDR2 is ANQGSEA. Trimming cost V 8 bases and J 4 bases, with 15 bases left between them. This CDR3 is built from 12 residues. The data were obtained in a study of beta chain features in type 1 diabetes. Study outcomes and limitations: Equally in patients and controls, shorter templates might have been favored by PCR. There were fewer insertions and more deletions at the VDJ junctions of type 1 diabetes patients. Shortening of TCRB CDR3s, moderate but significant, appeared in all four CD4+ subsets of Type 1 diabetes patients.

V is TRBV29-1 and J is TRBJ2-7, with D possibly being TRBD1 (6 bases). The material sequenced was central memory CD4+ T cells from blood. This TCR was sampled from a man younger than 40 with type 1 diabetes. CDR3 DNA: TGCAGCCCTCAAGACAGGTTTTACGAGCAGTACTTC. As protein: CSPQDRFYEQYF.